The 3 T cell receptor beta chains presented below share a single source sample, sequenced in a study of human T cells and chemical hapten exposure. MiXCR, run by TCRdb on the RACE reads, gives a single entry per CDR3 protein. The table lists a few hundred thousand distinct CDR3 sequences, over 6% of them singletons, with about 5.6% in the top ten. Noted time point: patch test 2, 6 weeks after DPC sensitization. Described treatment: therapeutic diphenylcyclopropenone sensitization with weekly scalp DPC. This specimen was whole blood, taken in connection with sensitization to the hapten diphenylcyclopropenone (DPC). These receptors were taken from a woman aged 18-29 years with alopecia areata. Some clones in this sample may be carry-over from other donors' samples.

V gene TRBV7-9 combines with J gene TRBJ1-1; TRBD1 matches at 9 bases. The CDR3 runs 14 residues. Trimming at V came to 5 bases and at J to 4 bases, leaving 5 bases not matched to a gene. CDR1 is SEHNR and CDR2 is FQNEAQ in the germline V gene (reference sequence). The CDR3 bases are TGTGCCAGCAGCCAACAGGGGGCCGGCACTGAAGCTTTCTTT. Its translation is CASSQQGAGTEAFF.

This chain links TRBV28 with TRBJ2-5; 7 nucleotides match TRBD1. The J segment lost 5 bases and the V segment lost 1 base, leaving 7 bases of the junction unmatched. Germline CDR1 is MDHEN and CDR2 is SYDVKM. This CDR3 region has 15 residues. The CDR3 DNA reads as TGTGCCAGCAGTTTATTTCAACAGGGGCTCGAGACCCAGTACTTC. The encoded protein is CASSLFQQGLETQYF.

In its sample, this clonotype was seen many times. The J gene is TRBJ2-1, the V gene TRBV14; D not resolved. Germline V gives CDR1 SGHDN, CDR2 FVKESK. The CDR3 has 11 residues. The V end lost 2 bases, the J end lost 9 bases, and 5 bases lay between the germline ends. The CDR3 protein is CASSQWREQFF. The CDR3 bases are TGTGCCAGCAGCCAATGGCGTGAGCAGTTCTTC.